Below, 20 T cell receptor beta chains from the same sample are listed, as sequenced in a study of T cells in Graves' hyperthyroidism and ophthalmopathy. TCR beta CDR3 sequences were amplified from RNA transcripts. Initially, a first-round RT-PCR of the TCR CDR3 employed the HTBI primer set. TCRdb re-called the multiplex PCR reads through MiXCR, storing one row per CDR3 protein. The profile shows hundreds of thousands of distinct CDR3 sequences, 16% of them singletons. Sequencing was performed on blood. The receptors stem from a woman under 40 with Graves' hyperthyroidism.

Ten or more counts support this clonotype. The chain links TRBV28 to TRBJ2-1; D possibly matches TRBD1 or TRBD2 (7 bases each). Trimming took off 2 bases at V and 7 bases at J, with 15 bases between the two ends. CDR1 is MDHEN and CDR2 is SYDVKM in the germline V gene. This CDR3 has 15 amino acids. The CDR3 sequence is CASSLGAGGGNEQFF. CDR3 bases: TGTGCCAGCAGTTTAGGGGCAGGGGGAGGGAATGAGCAGTTCTTC.

The sample holds many counts of this clonotype. The rearrangement links TRBV30 to TRBJ1-1, with a possible D match to TRBD1 (6 bases). V lost 8 bases and J lost 4, with 17 bases in between. Germline V gene sequence: CDR1 GTSNPN, CDR2 SVGIG (reference sequence). This CDR3 has 13 amino acids. This CDR3 is CALEQGSGTEAFF. CDR3 sequence (DNA): TGTGCCCTAGAACAGGGTTCGGGCACTGAAGCTTTCTTT.

This clonotype was recorded at least ten times. The J gene is TRBJ2-5, the V gene TRBV7-9; 10 bases agree with TRBD2. Germline loops: CDR1 SEHNR, CDR2 FQNEAQ (reference sequence). CDR3 length: 17 amino acids. Trimming took 1 base from V and 1 from J; bases not matched to a gene: 6. CDR3 in amino acids: CASSLVVAGGLQETQYF. The CDR3 nucleotides read TGTGCCAGCAGCTTAGTGGTAGCGGGAGGCCTCCAAGAGACCCAGTACTTC.

There are a few counts of this clonotype. The V and J genes are TRBV7-6 and TRBJ2-3; D gene ambiguous. This CDR3 spans 16 amino acids. V was clipped by 2 bases and J by 1 base, with 13 bases between them. Germline loops: CDR1 SGHVS, CDR2 FNYEAQ. In nucleotides, the CDR3 is TGTGCCAGCAGCTTATTAGGTACTACTCGCACAGATACGCAGTATTTT. It specifies CASSLLGTTRTDTQYF. The full variable domain, rest sourced from reference TRBV7-6 and TRBJ2-3, is GAGVSQSPRYKVTKRGQDVALRCDPISGHVSLYWYRQALGQGPEFLTYFNYEAQQDKSGLPNDRFSAERPEGSISTLTIQRTEQRDSAMYRCASSLLGTTRTDTQYFGPGTRLTVL.

In this sample, this clonotype turned up a few times. J is TRBJ2-7 and V is TRBV12-3 or TRBV12-4; possibly TRBD2 for D (6 bases). The CDR3 covers 15 residues. V lost 5 bases, J lost 3 bases, and 17 bases lay in between. DNA for the CDR3: TGTGCCAGCAGTCGCGGGACCGAAGTATACTACGAGCAGTACTTC. Amino acids: CASSRGTEVYYEQYF.

This clonotype occurred many times. The rearrangement links TRBV20-1 to TRBJ1-2, with 7 bases that match TRBD1. Germline assignment: CDR1 DFQATT and CDR2 SNEGSKA (reference sequence). This CDR3 is built from 15 residues. The V gene end was trimmed by 5 bases and the J gene end by 0 bases; junction bases not matched to a gene: 9. CDR3 amino acids: CSAWGQSTTNYGYTF. The CDR3 DNA follows: TGCAGTGCTTGGGGACAGTCTACAACTAACTATGGCTACACCTTC.

The chain has TRBV20-1 and TRBJ1-3; no clear D gene. Germline CDR1 is DFQATT and CDR2 is SNEGSKA (reference sequence). The CDR3 runs to 15 residues. V was shortened by 4 bases and J by 10 bases, with 23 bases between the two germline ends. DNA for the CDR3: TGCAGTGCTACCGACCCGGCCGGCTCCCCAAAGACCATATATTTT. Residues: CSATDPAGSPKTIYF.

The rearrangement links TRBV27 to TRBJ2-5; D gene unclear. There are 13 residues in the CDR3. Germline V gene lookup returns CDR1 MNHEY and CDR2 SMNVEV (reference sequence). The V gene lost 4 bases and the J gene lost 5 bases, with 11 bases spanning the gap. The CDR3 loop is CASSYLWVETQYF. In nucleotides, the CDR3 is TGTGCCAGCAGTTACCTCTGGGTGGAGACCCAGTACTTC.

This clonotype was recorded many times. J is TRBJ1-5 and V is TRBV2; 11 bases line up with TRBD1. In germline, CDR1 is SNHLY, CDR2 FYNNEI. The CDR3 is 14 amino acids. Trimming took 3 bases from V and 6 from J; bases not matched to a gene: 1. CDR3 sequence (DNA): TGTGCCAGCAGTGACGGACAGGGGGCTCAGCCCCAGCATTTT. It translates to CASSDGQGAQPQHF.

This clonotype has more than one count but fewer than ten. The V and J genes are TRBV5-6 and TRBJ2-7; TRBD1 agrees at 7 bases. The CDR3 consists of 15 residues. Germline CDR1 SGHDT, CDR2 YYEEEE. Trimming took 7 bases from V and 7 from J; bases not matched to a gene: 17. This chain's CDR3 is CASATGPLGVEEQYF. The CDR3 bases are TGTGCCAGCGCGACAGGGCCCCTTGGAGTTGAAGAGCAGTACTTC.

In its sample, this clonotype was seen a few times. The gene calls are TRBV11-2 and TRBJ2-1; 10 bases are a match to TRBD2. In germline, CDR1 is SGHAT, CDR2 FQNNGV. CDR3 length: 15 amino acids. Trimming at V came to 6 bases and at J to 7 bases, leaving 9 bases not matched to a gene. CDR3 residues: CASSPSGRIRNEQFF. The CDR3 region has the DNA TGTGCCAGCAGTCCTAGCGGGAGAATAAGAAATGAGCAGTTCTTC.

In this sample, this clonotype turned up a few times. The V gene is TRBV18, the J gene TRBJ2-7; 9 bases map to TRBD1. V lost 3 bases to trimming and J lost 3 bases; unmatched junction nucleotides: 6. This CDR3 is 15 amino acids long. CDR1 and CDR2 (germline): KGHSH, LQKENI. CDR3 in DNA: TGTGCCAGCTCACCCACGGGGGGACAGGGCTACGAGCAGTACTTC. This sequence encodes CASSPTGGQGYEQYF.

This clonotype has a handful of counts. The V call is TRBV5-1, the J call TRBJ1-1; possible D gene TRBD1, 5 bases. V was trimmed by 1 base and J by 3 bases, leaving 13 bases between them. The CDR3 is 15 amino acids. Looked up from germline, CDR1 is SGHRS and CDR2 is YFSETQ. The CDR3 sequence: CASSLSGGAYTEAFF. The CDR3 nucleotides read TGCGCCAGCAGCTTGAGTGGGGGTGCATACACTGAAGCTTTCTTT.

In this sample, this clonotype turned up many times. The rearrangement links TRBV12-5 to TRBJ1-2; a possible D gene is TRBD1 (5 bases). The V gene lost 1 base and the J gene lost 7 bases, with 16 bases spanning the gap. CDR1 is LGHNT and CDR2 is FRNRAP in the germline V gene. The CDR3 length is 15 residues. The chain's CDR3 is CASGLGGRTGGGYTF. The CDR3 coding sequence is TGTGCTAGTGGTTTGGGCGGCCGAACGGGGGGTGGCTACACCTTC.

V gene TRBV28 combines with J gene TRBJ2-3; 11 nucleotides align to TRBD2. The V gene's germline CDR1 is MDHEN and CDR2 SYDVKM. The CDR3 is 18 residues long. J was trimmed by 5 bases and V by 5 bases; bases with no gene match: 15. The CDR3 DNA sequence: TGTGCCAGCAGTCAAACTATAGCGGGAGGGCCATCGGGAGATACGCAGTATTTT. The encoded protein is CASSQTIAGGPSGDTQYF.

The genes are TRBV10-1 and TRBJ2-2; D may be TRBD1 or TRBD2 (5 bases each). The CDR3 contains 15 residues. In germline, CDR1 is WNHNN, CDR2 SYGVQD (reference sequence). Trimming shortened V by 6 bases and J by 2 bases, and 13 bases separated the two germline ends. This CDR3 is CASRVGTYNTGELFF. In DNA form, the CDR3 reads TGCGCCAGCAGAGTAGGGACCTATAACACCGGGGAGCTGTTTTTT.

The chain combines TRBV20-1 with TRBJ2-7; no definite D call. Germline-derived CDR1 and CDR2 are DFQATT and SNEGSKA (reference sequence). V was clipped by 3 bases and J by 5 bases, with 8 bases between them. The CDR3 totals 11 residues. The CDR3 sequence is CSARIAHEQYF. CDR3 bases: TGCAGTGCTAGGATTGCGCACGAGCAGTACTTC.

This clonotype was counted ten times or more. V gene TRBV6-1 combines with J gene TRBJ1-5, with D maybe TRBD1 (5 bases). The CDR3 has 14 residues. Trimming took 1 base from V and 2 from J, leaving 6 bases between them. CDR1 and CDR2 (germline): MNHNS, SASEGT. CDR3 sequence (DNA): TGTGCCAGCAGTGAAGGGGGGGGCAATCAGCCCCAGCATTTT. Its translation: CASSEGGGNQPQHF.

This clonotype was recorded many times. The chain is built from TRBV12-3 or TRBV12-4 and TRBJ1-6, with D possibly matching TRBD1 (6 bases). V was shortened by 7 bases and J by 8 bases, with 15 bases between the two germline ends. There are 14 residues in the CDR3. The CDR3 sequence is CASNIRGLDSPLHF. The CDR3 DNA sequence: TGTGCCAGCAACATAAGGGGGTTGGATTCACCCCTCCACTTT.

This clonotype was detected only a few times. V gene TRBV7-9 combines with J gene TRBJ2-1; TRBD2 matches 11 bases. The CDR3 loop spans 16 amino acids. J gave up 6 bases and V 5 bases, and 9 bases lay outside the gene matches. Looked up from germline, CDR1 is SEHNR and CDR2 is FQNEAQ (reference sequence). The CDR3 here is CASSSKWLAGGNEQFF. DNA of the CDR3: TGTGCCAGCAGCAGTAAGTGGCTAGCGGGAGGCAATGAGCAGTTCTTC.